This TCR beta chain appears in the sequencing data of a study of response to subunit inactivated influenza vaccine (dated by TCRdb to between 2017 and 2018). With respect to the entire study: To follow how T cells responded to a trivalent subunit inactivated influenza vaccine, the researchers relied on deep quantitative profiling of the T cell receptor repertoire.

The sample's time point label, decoded: 40 to 45 days after influenza vaccine administration. Trimming costs V 0 bases and J 4 bases, and their ends lie 19 bases apart. In the germline V gene, CDR1 corresponds to MGHRA and CDR2 to YSYEKL. The CDR3 measures 18 amino acids from cysteine to phenylalanine. Only CDR3 DNA is held: 54 bases, read in frame from base 1. Points the paper makes about the study in general: The authors proposed that each seasonal influenza vaccination may bring in only a limited number of new T cells.

Of note for this clonotype: The antigen it recognizes is unknown. There are no base qualities to consult, and no much larger clone falls within one base.

Libraries came from RT-PCR. The sample was run on an Illumina HiSeq 2500. TCRdb handled the public reads itself, with Q25 trimming in fastp and clone calling in MiXCR, and kept productive beta chains. Rows are unified per CDR3 protein, each entry keeping the most common DNA and genes. In all, the sample holds fewer than 650,000 distinct CDR3 sequences, and 10% to 15% of those were seen once. The top ten clones comprise roughly 14% of the sample. The rearranged segments are TRBV4-1 and TRBJ2-1; the D gene is possibly TRBD2, with 6 bases matching. The sequencing used PBMCs from blood, collected more than 35 days after vaccination. This sequence originates from a man in his forties or fifties who received an inactivated influenza vaccine. Donor details come from another sample of the same person, matched by shared clones. DNA sequence: TGCGCCAGCAGCCAAGAGAGGGGAGGAGGACCTTTGTACAATGAGCAGTTCTTC. Its protein product is CASSQERGGGPLYNEQFF.